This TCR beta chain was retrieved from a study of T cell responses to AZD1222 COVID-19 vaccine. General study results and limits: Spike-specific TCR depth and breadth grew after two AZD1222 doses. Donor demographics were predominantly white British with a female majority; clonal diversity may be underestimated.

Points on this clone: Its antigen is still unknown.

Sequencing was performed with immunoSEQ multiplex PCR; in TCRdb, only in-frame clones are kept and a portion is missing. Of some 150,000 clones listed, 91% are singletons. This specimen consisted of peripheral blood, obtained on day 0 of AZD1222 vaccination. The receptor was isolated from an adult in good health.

The CDR3 sequence: CASSQDRPLYEQYF. The CDR3 DNA follows: TGCGCCAGCAGCCAAGATCGACCCCTATACGAGCAGTACTTC. This sequence joins TRBV4-1 and TRBJ2-7; no reliable D call. The germline V gene has CDR1 MGHRA and CDR2 YSYEKL. CDR3 length: 14 residues. Trimming cost V 0 bases and J 4 bases, with 10 bases left between them.